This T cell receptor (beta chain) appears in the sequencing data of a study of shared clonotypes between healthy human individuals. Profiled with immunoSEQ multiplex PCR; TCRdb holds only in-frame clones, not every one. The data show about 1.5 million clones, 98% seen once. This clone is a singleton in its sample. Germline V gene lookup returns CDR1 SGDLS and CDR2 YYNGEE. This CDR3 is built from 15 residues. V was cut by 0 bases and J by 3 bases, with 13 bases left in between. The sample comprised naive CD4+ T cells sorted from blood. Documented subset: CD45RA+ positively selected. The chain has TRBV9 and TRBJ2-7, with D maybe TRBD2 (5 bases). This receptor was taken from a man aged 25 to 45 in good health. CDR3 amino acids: CASSVDVGSGYEQYF. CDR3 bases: TGTGCCAGCAGCGTAGATGTAGGGAGCGGCTACGAGCAGTACTTC.